This TCR beta chain derives from a study of OX40 agonist ivuxolimab in advanced cancers. Study-level background: Intravenous ivuxolimab at 0.01 to 10 mg/kg was given to patients every 2 weeks. In three patients, partial responses were observed, one with hepatocellular carcinoma and two with cutaneous melanoma. Eligibility rules accepted prior anti-PD-1, anti-PD-L1 or anti-CTLA-4 therapy, and roughly 42% had some.

Some clones are missing from TCRdb's copy, which holds only in-frame ones; the method was immunoSEQ multiplex PCR. Here the sample spans approximately 80,000 clones, 80% to 95% being singletons. The CDR3 consists of 16 residues. The V segment lost 2 bases and the J segment 2 bases; nucleotides outside the gene matches: 5. Germline V gene data show CDR1 as MNHEY and CDR2 as SVGAGI. This clonotype was obtained from an adult with an advanced solid tumor such as melanoma, head and neck, liver or kidney cancer. This chain links TRBV6-5 with TRBJ2-5; 10 nucleotides agree with TRBD2. Sample: CD4+ or CD8+ T cells sorted from blood, taken in a trial of the OX40 agonist ivuxolimab. This CDR3 is CASSYGLAGVQETQYF. The CDR3 bases are TGTGCCAGCAGTTACGGGCTAGCGGGAGTACAAGAGACCCAGTACTTC.